The 28 T cell receptor beta chains presented below share a single source sample, sequenced in a study of T-cell reconstitution after alpha-beta-depleted transplantation in children. This sample's TCRbeta library carried unique molecular identifier barcodes. TCRdb re-analysed the PCR reads in MiXCR, keeping a single row per CDR3 protein. The data contain hundreds of thousands of distinct CDR3 sequences, around 10% of them singletons. The input for sequencing was PBMCs, taken before TCRalphabeta/CD19-depleted stem cell transplant. The receptors stem from a boy in the first two years of life with acute myeloid leukemia, due to receive a stem cell transplant.

The chain recombines TRBV20-1 with TRBJ2-3; TRBD2 aligns across 7 bases. V trimming: 2 bases; J trimming: 0 bases; junction bases outside the gene matches: 2. Germline V gene data show CDR1 as DFQATT and CDR2 as SNEGSKA (reference sequence). CDR3 length equals 14 residues. CDR3 protein: CSARLAASTDTQYF. DNA for the CDR3: TGCAGTGCTAGACTAGCGGCTAGCACAGATACGCAGTATTTT.

At least ten counts were recorded for this clonotype. This rearrangement joins TRBV4-1 to TRBJ2-7, with 9 bases identical to TRBD2. V lost 0 bases to trimming and J lost 3 bases; unmatched junction nucleotides: 3. CDR3 length: 15 amino acids. Germline V gene data show CDR1 as MGHRA and CDR2 as YSYEKL. The CDR3 reads CASSQDKTSGYEQYF. The DNA of the CDR3 is TGCGCCAGCAGCCAAGATAAGACTAGCGGCTACGAGCAGTACTTC.

This clonotype turned up a few times. The chain employs TRBV12-3 or TRBV12-4 and TRBJ2-7; 10 positions agree with TRBD1. Trimming at V came to 5 bases and at J to 4 bases, leaving 14 bases not matched to a gene. This CDR3 comprises 17 residues. The CDR3 region has the DNA TGTGCCAGCAGTCCTCCATTGGGGGACAGGGGCGTTTACGAGCAGTACTTC. This codes for CASSPPLGDRGVYEQYF.

With regard to this clonotype: This could be a read error, since a much larger clone is one nucleotide away. The rearrangement joins TRBV7-3 to TRBJ2-2, with D unresolved. CDR3 length: 13 residues. V was pared by 5 bases and J by 7 bases, with 11 bases between. Germline V lookup: CDR1 SGHTA, CDR2 FQGTGA. The CDR3 spells CASSPNLGGELFF. The CDR3 DNA reads as TGTGCCAGCAGCCCAAACCTAGGCGGGGAGCTGTTTTTT.

This rearrangement joins TRBV9 to TRBJ2-7, with 7 bases matching TRBD1. The germline V gene encodes CDR1 SGDLS and CDR2 YYNGEE. The CDR3 runs 13 residues. Unmatched junction bases numbered 11, after V lost 8 bases and J lost 6 bases. The CDR3 nucleotides read TGTGCCAGTTCCAATCAGAACAGGGGCGAGCAGTACTTC. As protein: CASSNQNRGEQYF.

This clonotype has a count of ten or more. This chain joins TRBV24-1 and TRBJ2-1, with 10 bases lining up with TRBD2. The V gene end was trimmed by 5 bases and the J gene end by 0 bases; junction bases not matched to a gene: 9. The germline CDR1 and CDR2 sequences are KGHDR and SFDVKD. The CDR3 totals 18 residues. CDR3 coding DNA: TGTGCCACCAGTGCCCAGCCACCTAGCGGGAGCTCCTACAATGAGCAGTTCTTC. Amino acid sequence: CATSAQPPSGSSYNEQFF.

The table lists this clonotype with many counts. The rearrangement uses TRBV7-8 and TRBJ2-1; perhaps TRBD2 as D (6 bases). Per the germline V gene, CDR1 is SGHVS and CDR2 is FQNEAQ. CDR3 size: 9 residues. Trimming shortened V by 8 bases and J by 12 bases, and 8 bases separated the two germline ends. CDR3 DNA sequence: TGTGCCAGCGCGGAGGGGCAGTTCTTC. Residues: CASAEGQFF.

The rearrangement joins TRBV6-1 to TRBJ1-2; TRBD1 matches 8 bases. The germline V gene has CDR1 MNHNS and CDR2 SASEGT. V shed 7 bases and J 8 bases; nucleotides not matched to a gene: 12. This CDR3 region has 14 residues. The CDR3 sequence is CASTEPGRGQGYTF. In nucleotides, the CDR3 is TGTGCCAGCACCGAACCGGGCAGGGGGCAAGGCTACACCTTC.

This clonotype was seen ten or more times. The chain joins TRBV29-1 to TRBJ2-7; TRBD1 is a possible D gene (6 bases). Trimming shortened V by 6 bases and J by 2 bases, and 23 bases separated the two germline ends. The CDR3 is 16 amino acids. The germline CDR1 and CDR2 sequences are SQVTM and ANQGSEA. The DNA of the CDR3 is TGCAGCGTGGTGCCGTCCCTCCAGACAGGTCCCTACGAGCAGTACTTC. Its protein product is CSVVPSLQTGPYEQYF.

This clonotype was detected ten times or more. V and J are TRBV7-2 and TRBJ2-3; no firm D call. Germline V CDR1 and CDR2: SGHTA, FQGNSA. Trimming left V 1 base short and J 2 bases short, with 7 bases between. This CDR3 region has 14 residues. The DNA of the CDR3 is TGTGCCAGCAGCTTAGAGGTAGCCACAGATACGCAGTATTTT. Translated, it gives CASSLEVATDTQYF.

At least ten counts were recorded for this clonotype. This chain uses TRBV28 with TRBJ1-2; D not certain. Per the germline V gene, CDR1 is MDHEN and CDR2 is SYDVKM. V was clipped by 2 bases and J by 5 bases, with 6 bases between them. This CDR3 is built from 12 residues. The CDR3 region is CASSLVRYGYTF. For the CDR3, the DNA is TGTGCCAGCAGTTTAGTGAGATATGGCTACACCTTC.

This clonotype was detected many times. The J gene is TRBJ2-1, the V gene TRBV7-3, with 9 nucleotides matching TRBD2. The V segment lost 5 bases and the J segment 7 bases; nucleotides outside the gene matches: 9. This CDR3 comprises 15 residues. Germline-derived CDR1 and CDR2 are SGHTA and FQGTGA. CDR3 loop: CASSLLAGPGNEQFF. DNA for the CDR3: TGTGCCAGCAGCCTGCTAGCGGGGCCGGGGAATGAGCAGTTCTTC.

Here the CDR3 reads CASSPRVGEYF. The CDR3 nucleotides read TGCGCCAGCTCACCCCGGGTTGGGGAGTACTTC. The genes are TRBV23-1 and TRBJ2-7; D uncertain. TRBV23-1 is an open reading frame, and its role is uncertain. This CDR3 has 11 residues. The V end was cut by 8 bases, the J end by 11 bases, with 16 bases between.

The table lists this clonotype with many counts. V is TRBV5-1 and J is TRBJ2-1, with TRBD2 matching over 10 bases. Trimming cost V 7 bases and J 6 bases; bases outside gene matches: 10. CDR3 length equals 15 residues. CDR1 is SGHRS and CDR2 is YFSETQ in the germline V gene. DNA of the CDR3: TGCGCCAGCGGGCCCTCTAGCGGGGGACCCAATGAGCAGTTCTTC. Protein sequence: CASGPSSGGPNEQFF.

This clonotype was counted ten times or more. V gene TRBV29-1 combines with J gene TRBJ2-7; the D is unclear. Germline V gene data show CDR1 as SQVTM and CDR2 as ANQGSEA. This CDR3 region has 11 residues. V lost 7 bases and J lost 0, with 7 bases in between. DNA for the CDR3: TGCAGCGCGCGGATCTCCTACGAGCAGTACTTC. Its protein is CSARISYEQYF.

In its sample, this clonotype was seen many times. The chain employs TRBV7-3 and TRBJ2-1; D gene ambiguous. CDR3 length: 17 residues. Trimming left V 5 bases short and J 0 bases short, with 17 bases between. Germline CDR1 SGHTA, CDR2 FQGTGA. The CDR3 DNA sequence: TGTGCCAGCAGCCCGTCCCCAATCCTTAGCTCCTACAATGAGCAGTTCTTC. It translates to CASSPSPILSSYNEQFF.

This clonotype has at least ten counts. This chain connects TRBV7-2 to TRBJ2-7, with TRBD1 matching 7 bases. The germline CDR1 and CDR2 sequences are SGHTA and FQGNSA. This CDR3 contains 15 residues. V gave up 5 bases and J gave up 5 bases; unmatched junction bases: 12. The CDR3 sequence is CASSTRQGGMDEQYF. CDR3 DNA sequence: TGTGCCAGCAGCACTAGACAGGGTGGGATGGACGAGCAGTACTTC. The full variable domain, its missing parts supplied by reference TRBV7-2 and TRBJ2-7, is GAGVSQSPSNKVTEKGKDVELRCDPISGHTALYWYRQSLGQGLEFLIYFQGNSAPDKSGLPSDRFSAERTGGSVSTLTIQRTQQEDSAVYLCASSTRQGGMDEQYFGPGTRLTVT.

This clonotype appeared a few times. J is TRBJ2-1 and V is TRBV27, with D unclear. The germline V and J ends were trimmed by 4 bases and 0 bases, with 16 bases remaining between them. In germline, CDR1 is MNHEY, CDR2 SMNVEV (reference sequence). This CDR3 comprises 17 residues. In nucleotides, the CDR3 is TGTGCCAGCAGTTCCCTGGTGGTCCTGAGCTCCTACAATGAGCAGTTCTTC. This gives the protein CASSSLVVLSSYNEQFF.

This clonotype was counted ten times or more. This chain uses TRBV6-1 with TRBJ1-4; 7 bases match TRBD1. Looked up from germline, CDR1 is MNHNS and CDR2 is SASEGT. This CDR3 region has 14 residues. With V trimmed by 5 bases and J by 3 bases, 3 bases remained unmatched. The CDR3 DNA reads TGTGCCAGCAGTCCCAGGGGGTCTAATGAAAAACTGTTTTTT. Translated, it gives CASSPRGSNEKLFF.

This clonotype was picked up many times. The V call is TRBV6-4, the J call TRBJ1-2, with 9 bases matching TRBD1. From germline, CDR1 is MRHNA and CDR2 SNTAGT. The CDR3 has 17 amino acids. Losses at the gene ends were 2 bases for V and 0 bases for J; bases not matched to a gene: 7. The CDR3 DNA sequence: TGTGCCAGCAGTGACACCGGGACAGGGCCTTCTAACTATGGCTACACCTTC. Encoded protein: CASSDTGTGPSNYGYTF.

This clonotype was seen more than once but under ten times. This rearrangement joins TRBV5-5 to TRBJ2-5; D is undetermined. Germline CDR1 SGHKS, CDR2 YYEKEE (reference sequence). Trimming took 4 bases from V and 5 from J, leaving 15 bases between them. The length of the CDR3 is 14 residues. The CDR3 reads CASSLIVQAETQYF. CDR3 nucleotide sequence: TGTGCCAGCAGCCTGATCGTCCAGGCGGAGACCCAGTACTTC.

This clonotype was seen many times. The CDR3 region is CASRSPLKPYEQYF. The CDR3 DNA is TGTGCCAGCAGATCACCCTTGAAACCTTACGAGCAGTACTTC. The rearrangement joins TRBV6-1 to TRBJ2-7; D gene ambiguous. Per the germline V gene, CDR1 is MNHNS and CDR2 is SASEGT. The ends were cut back, 6 bases at V and 4 bases at J, with 16 bases in the middle. The CDR3 is 14 amino acids.

As for this clonotype: One end of the junction is discordant with germline, which a read error may explain. This chain uses TRBV20-1 with TRBJ2-5, with TRBD2 matching 7 bases. Germline V lookup: CDR1 DFQATT, CDR2 SNEGSKA (reference sequence). The CDR3 is made up of 18 amino acids. CDR3 in amino acids: CCARDLAGLAAIQETQYF. CDR3 DNA: TGCTGTGCTAGAGATCTCGCAGGTCTAGCGGCAATTCAAGAGACCCAGTACTTC.

This clonotype has ten or more counts. The chain links TRBV2 to TRBJ1-2; unclear D gene. Per germline, CDR1 SNHLY and CDR2 FYNNEI. This CDR3 is 12 amino acids long. V was shortened by 6 bases and J by 4 bases, with 9 bases between the two germline ends. Here the CDR3 reads CASRERSYGYTF. CDR3 in DNA: TGTGCCAGCAGAGAACGGAGCTATGGCTACACCTTC.

This clonotype was counted many times. The chain uses TRBV29-1 and TRBJ2-1, with D possibly being TRBD2 (6 bases). V dropped 6 bases and J dropped 4 bases, with 16 bases sitting between them. Per the germline V gene, CDR1 is SQVTM and CDR2 is ANQGSEA. The CDR3 extends over 14 amino acids. The CDR3 DNA follows: TGCAGCGTCGCTTTCCGGGAGAGATACAATGAGCAGTTCTTC. Its protein product is CSVAFRERYNEQFF.

This clonotype was seen only a few times. V usage is TRBV4-1 and J usage is TRBJ2-1; 11 nucleotides align to TRBD2. The CDR3 runs to 18 residues. Per the germline V gene, CDR1 is MGHRA and CDR2 is YSYEKL. The J segment lost 4 bases and the V segment lost 1 base, leaving 9 bases of the junction unmatched. CDR3 coding DNA: TGCGCCAGCAGCCAAGTTGGACTAGCGGGCCCTACGTACAATGAGCAGTTCTTC. It specifies CASSQVGLAGPTYNEQFF.

This clonotype was seen a handful of times. V gene TRBV12-3 or TRBV12-4 combines with J gene TRBJ1-1; the D is unclear. There are 14 residues in the CDR3. The V end was cut by 5 bases, the J end by 5 bases, with 15 bases between. This CDR3 is CASSNRLPWTEAFF. CDR3 nucleotides: TGTGCCAGCAGTAACCGACTCCCGTGGACTGAAGCTTTCTTT.

This clonotype appeared many times. This chain joins TRBV6-5 and TRBJ2-5, with 8 bases fitting TRBD2. Germline V gives CDR1 MNHEY, CDR2 SVGAGI. After removal of 7 bases from V and 8 bases from J, the junction contained 6 bases not matched to a gene. The CDR3 contains 12 residues. CDR3 residues: CASIHREGTQYF. In DNA form, the CDR3 reads TGTGCCAGCATTCACCGGGAGGGCACCCAGTACTTC.